The 9 T cell receptor beta chains reported below all come from one sample, sequenced in a study of blood T cells in healthy people across ages. The use of a sample-barcoded 5' primer and a J-beta primer mix characterized a second PCR of roughly 6 to 11 cycles. TCRdb reprocessed the 5' RACE reads with MiXCR, giving one entry per CDR3 protein. Here the sample spans some 930,000 distinct CDR3 sequences, 25% to 30% being singletons. This sample was shared with a second study, whose subject was T cells of mothers and their children.

Sequencing was done on a sample of blood. Receptors were obtained from a woman aged 40 to 50 in good health.

This chain connects TRBV6-2 or TRBV6-3 to TRBJ2-7; TRBD2 is a possible D gene (7 bases). With 2 bases removed from V and 3 bases from J, the gap between germline ends came to 11 bases. Per germline, CDR1 MNHEY and CDR2 SVGEGT. The CDR3 spans 14 residues. CDR3 in DNA: TGTGCCAGCAGTTACGGGGGGGCCCTCTACGAGCAGTACTTC. Protein sequence: CASSYGGALYEQYF.

In this sample, this clonotype turned up many times. The chain has TRBV28 and TRBJ2-7; D is tentatively TRBD1 or TRBD2 (5 bases each). V lost 5 bases to trimming and J lost 6 bases, with 17 bases between them. The germline gives CDR1 MDHEN, CDR2 SYDVKM. The CDR3 is 14 amino acids. The CDR3 here is CASSGTWRGGEQYF. The DNA of the CDR3 is TGTGCCAGCAGTGGGACGTGGAGAGGCGGCGAGCAGTACTTC.

This clonotype was seen a few times. The junction does not match germline at one end; this may be a read error. CDR3 DNA sequence: TGTGCCAGCAGTCCGGGACAGGGGACTGGCCACACCTTC. Amino acid sequence: CASSPGQGTGHTF. The rearrangement joins TRBV12-3 or TRBV12-4 to TRBJ1-2; 10 bases are shared with TRBD1. This CDR3 is built from 13 residues.

This clonotype appeared a few times. V and J are TRBV28 and TRBJ2-3; D unclear. V lost 3 bases, J lost 0 bases, and 13 bases lay in between. The CDR3 runs to 16 residues. Germline V gene lookup returns CDR1 MDHEN and CDR2 SYDVKM. CDR3 in DNA: TGTGCCAGCAGTTTTAATACACTAACTAGCACAGATACGCAGTATTTT. Translation: CASSFNTLTSTDTQYF.

This clonotype was seen a handful of times. The chain joins TRBV18 to TRBJ2-7; D unclear. Trimming left V 2 bases short and J 7 bases short, with 18 bases between. This CDR3 has 15 residues. CDR1 and CDR2 (germline): KGHSH, LQKENI. CDR3 coding DNA: TGTGCCAGCTCACCAGTGGAAAGGTTCGTCTGGGAGCAGTACTTC. This sequence encodes CASSPVERFVWEQYF. The whole variable domain, remainder taken from reference TRBV18 and TRBJ2-7, is NAGVMQNPRHLVRRRGQEARLRCSPMKGHSHVYWYRQLPEEGLKFMVYLQKENIIDESGMPKERFSAEFPKEGPSILRIQQVVRGDSAAYFCASSPVERFVWEQYFGPGTRLTVT.

Of note for this clonotype: A much larger clone is a single base away; this may be a read error. The V and J genes are TRBV13 and TRBJ2-7, with D tentatively TRBD2 (6 bases). Germline loops: CDR1 PRHDT, CDR2 FYEKMQ (reference sequence). The length of the CDR3 is 13 residues. V was trimmed by 5 bases and J by 9 bases, leaving 17 bases between them. CDR3 DNA: TGTGCCAGCAGCGTCGGGGGAACCGGCGTGCAGTACTTC. It yields the protein CASSVGGTGVQYF.

The chain carries TRBV12-3 or TRBV12-4 and TRBJ2-1; 10 bases match TRBD2. Unmatched junction bases numbered 2, after V lost 1 base and J lost 2 bases. The CDR3 is 16 amino acids. CDR3 residues: CASSLVLAGAYNEQFF. CDR3 in DNA: TGTGCCAGCAGTTTAGTCCTAGCGGGAGCCTACAATGAGCAGTTCTTC.

This sequence joins TRBV5-1 and TRBJ1-1; D gene uncertain. Germline values: CDR1 SGHRS, CDR2 YFSETQ. This CDR3 is 15 amino acids long. V lost 7 bases and J 0 bases, leaving 16 bases between the germline ends. CDR3 sequence (DNA): TGCGCCAGCGCGTACAGCACAACAATGAACACTGAAGCTTTCTTT. Its translation is CASAYSTTMNTEAFF.

The chain links TRBV30 to TRBJ2-3; the match to TRBD1 covers 8 bases. Germline-derived CDR1 and CDR2 are GTSNPN and SVGIG (reference sequence). The V and J ends lost 0 bases and 5 bases, in that order; junction bases with no gene match: 7. CDR3 size: 15 residues. CDR3 in amino acids: CAWSVLPGGKDTQYF. CDR3 sequence (DNA): TGTGCCTGGAGTGTACTCCCAGGGGGCAAAGATACGCAGTATTTT.